This TCR beta chain emerged from a study of human T cells and chemical hapten exposure. The study, taken as a whole, reports: The number of TCRs over 1 in 1000 frequency stayed unchanged after DPC. Expanded TCRs were compared with controls, and the expanded TCRs formed significantly more large CDR3 similarity clusters.

Noted time point: patch test 2, 6 weeks after DPC sensitization. The treatment denotes: therapeutic diphenylcyclopropenone sensitization with weekly scalp DPC. CDR3 length: 14 residues. V lost 0 bases, J lost 1 base, and 7 bases lay in between. Germline V gene lookup returns CDR1 SGDLS and CDR2 YYNGEE. In its sample, this clonotype was seen many times. Its antigen is undetermined. In the library, unique molecular identifiers were attached to individual cDNA molecules. TCRdb processed the RACE reads anew with MiXCR; each CDR3 protein has one entry. The data show 100,000 or so distinct CDR3 sequences, with 9.3% seen just once and 2% to 2.5% held by the top ten.

This clonotype originated in a middle-aged woman with alopecia areata. Some clones in this sample may be carry-over from other donors' samples. Source: whole blood, taken in connection with sensitization to the hapten diphenylcyclopropenone (DPC). The V and J genes are TRBV9 and TRBJ1-1, with unresolved D. The CDR3 DNA is TGTGCCAGCAGCGTAGCTCCCCGGAACACTGAAGCTTTCTTT. It codes for CASSVAPRNTEAFF.